This paragraph covers one T cell receptor beta chain sequence. Its antigen is currently unknown. Germline assignment: CDR1 SGHAT and CDR2 FQNNGV. Losses at the gene ends were 0 bases for V and 7 bases for J; bases not matched to a gene: 6. The CDR3 extends over 15 amino acids. The method was immunoSEQ multiplex PCR; TCRdb's version includes in-frame clones alone and lacks a portion of them. There are about 120,000 clones in the sample; 80% to 90% occur only once, and 0.55% lies in the top ten. The data originate from a study of OX40 agonist ivuxolimab in advanced cancers. Study in general: Patients were given ivuxolimab, an antibody that agonizes OX40 (CD134). The study's findings and limits: With doses of 0.1 to 3.0 mg/kg, CD4+ and CD8+ blood T cells had undergone clonal expansion by week 6.

The sequencing here drew on CD4+ or CD8+ T cells sorted from blood, taken in a trial of the OX40 agonist ivuxolimab. This sequence joins TRBV11-2 and TRBJ1-2; 9 bases map to TRBD1. The receptor comes from an adult with an advanced solid tumor such as melanoma, head and neck, liver or kidney cancer. The CDR3, as DNA: TGTGCCAGCAGCTTAGAATCACAGGGGGCTGTTGGCTACACCTTC. It specifies CASSLESQGAVGYTF.